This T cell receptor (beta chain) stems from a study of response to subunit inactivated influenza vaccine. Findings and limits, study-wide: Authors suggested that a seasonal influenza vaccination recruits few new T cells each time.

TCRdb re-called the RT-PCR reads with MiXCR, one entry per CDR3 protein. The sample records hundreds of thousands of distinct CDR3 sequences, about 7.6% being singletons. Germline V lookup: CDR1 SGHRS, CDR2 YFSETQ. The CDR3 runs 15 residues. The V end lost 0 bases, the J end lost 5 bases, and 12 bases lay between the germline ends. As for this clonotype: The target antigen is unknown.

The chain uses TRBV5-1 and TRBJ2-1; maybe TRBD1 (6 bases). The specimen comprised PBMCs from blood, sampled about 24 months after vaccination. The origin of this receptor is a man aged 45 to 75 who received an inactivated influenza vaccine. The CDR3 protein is CASSLGGQANNEQFF. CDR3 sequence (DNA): TGCGCCAGCAGCTTGGGGGGGCAGGCGAACAATGAGCAGTTCTTC.